This paragraph reports one T cell receptor beta chain. What it binds is not known. These data originate in a study of T-cell memory formation after mild COVID-19. Study results and limitations: The authors did not confirm SARS-CoV-2 specificity of second-wave clones peaking day 37. That cross-reactive memory joined was suggested by some responding clones appearing in pre-infection memory.

This CDR3 is built from 13 residues. Trimming cost V 8 bases and J 5 bases; bases outside gene matches: 5. Germline CDR1 is SQVTM and CDR2 is ANQGSEA. After 5'RACE with constant-segment primers, TCR alpha and TCR beta cDNA libraries carrying sample barcodes and UMIs were obtained. TCRdb reanalysed the 5' RACE reads using MiXCR and keeps one entry per CDR3 protein. The sample holds almost 550,000 distinct CDR3 sequences, roughly 22% seen once. What was sequenced was PBMCs or a T cell subset sorted from them (not recorded which). This receptor was obtained from an adult woman who had mild COVID-19 (a few samples of this study predate the infection). Cell type and time point are not known. The rearrangement uses TRBV29-1 and TRBJ2-7; 14 bases are shared with TRBD2. The CDR3 loop reads CSTRTSGRNEQYF. The DNA of the CDR3 is TGCAGCACTCGGACTAGCGGGAGGAACGAGCAGTACTTC.